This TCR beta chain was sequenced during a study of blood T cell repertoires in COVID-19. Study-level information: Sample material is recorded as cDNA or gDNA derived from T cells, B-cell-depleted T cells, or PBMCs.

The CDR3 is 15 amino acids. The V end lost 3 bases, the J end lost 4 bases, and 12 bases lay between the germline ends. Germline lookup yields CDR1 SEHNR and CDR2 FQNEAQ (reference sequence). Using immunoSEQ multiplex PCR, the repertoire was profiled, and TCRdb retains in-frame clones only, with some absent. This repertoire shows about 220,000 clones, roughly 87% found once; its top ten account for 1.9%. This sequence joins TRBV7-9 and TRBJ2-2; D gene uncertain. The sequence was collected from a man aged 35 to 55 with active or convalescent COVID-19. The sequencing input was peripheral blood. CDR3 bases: TGTGCCAGCAGCTTCGTAGATGTACGCACCGGGGAGCTGTTTTTT. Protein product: CASSFVDVRTGELFF.